One and the same sample provided the 7 T cell receptor beta chains below, sequenced in a study of T cell repertoires in cytomegalovirus infection (dated by TCRdb to between 2018 and 2021). This sample was sequenced with an Illumina HiSeq 1500. TCRdb itself trimmed the public reads at Q25 with fastp, ran MiXCR and retained productive beta chains. When rows share a CDR3 protein, they turn into one entry using the most common DNA and genes. The sample table lists a few hundred thousand distinct CDR3 sequences, about 20% of them with a count of one. The ten most abundant clones make up roughly 20% of the sample. Interpreted using the paper, the treatment or condition label stands for: in vitro stimulation with specific CMV peptide epitopes to enrich CMV-specific T cells. The antigens of these receptors remain unknown. Source: cultured PBMCs, taken from culture after CMV antigen stimulation. The receptors were sampled from a human donor in good health (CMV status not recorded). Some clones in this sample may be carry-over from other donors' samples.

This clonotype occurred a few times. The gene calls are TRBV20-1 and TRBJ2-1; tentatively, D is TRBD1 (5 bases). V shed 0 bases and J shed 0 bases, with 9 bases lying between them. The CDR3 spans 15 residues. Germline CDR1 DFQATT, CDR2 SNEGSKA (reference sequence). Here the CDR3 reads CSARDLQGSYNEQFF. CDR3 sequence (DNA): TGCAGTGCTAGAGATCTCCAGGGCTCCTACAATGAGCAGTTCTTC.

V and J are TRBV12-3 or TRBV12-4 and TRBJ1-4, with a possible D match to TRBD1 (5 bases). Trimming took off 7 bases at V and 4 bases at J, with 19 bases between the two ends. This CDR3 region has 16 residues. The CDR3 coding sequence is TGTGCCAGCACCCTAGGGTCGGGGGTGCTTAATGAAAAACTGTTTTTT. This sequence encodes CASTLGSGVLNEKLFF.

The J gene is TRBJ2-2, the V gene TRBV27; 9 bases align to TRBD1. In germline, CDR1 is MNHEY, CDR2 SMNVEV (reference sequence). Trimming cost V 5 bases and J 4 bases; bases outside gene matches: 5. The CDR3 runs 15 residues. The CDR3 bases are TGTGCCAGCAGTGCACGGACAGGGGTCACCGGGGAGCTGTTTTTT. It encodes CASSARTGVTGELFF.

The chain links TRBV7-2 to TRBJ2-7, with D possibly being TRBD1 or TRBD2 (5 bases each). CDR1 is SGHTA and CDR2 is FQGNSA in the germline V gene. The CDR3 totals 14 residues. V was shortened by 5 bases and J by 2 bases, with 13 bases between the two germline ends. The CDR3, as DNA: TGTGCCAGCAGCATAGACAGCGGCCCCTACGAGCAGTACTTC. It specifies CASSIDSGPYEQYF.

Of note for this clonotype: A junction end diverges from the germline sequence, so it may reflect a read error. For the CDR3, the DNA is TGTGCCAGCAGTGATGATAAACTGTTTTTT. This sequence encodes CASSDDKLFF. The genes are TRBV7-9 and TRBJ1-4, with no clear D. The CDR3 loop spans 10 amino acids. Looked up from germline, CDR1 is SEHNR and CDR2 is FQNEAQ (reference sequence).

This sequence joins TRBV28 and TRBJ2-7; 7 nucleotides align to TRBD1. Germline values: CDR1 MDHEN, CDR2 SYDVKM. There are 14 residues in the CDR3. V trimming: 7 bases; J trimming: 6 bases; junction bases outside the gene matches: 12. The CDR3, as DNA: TGTGCCAGCACCCAGCTACAGGGGTCATCCGAGCAGTACTTC. This encodes CASTQLQGSSEQYF. The whole variable domain, filled in from reference TRBV28 and TRBJ2-7, reads DVKVTQSSRYLVKRTGEKVFLECVQDMDHENMFWYRQDPGLGLRLIYFSYDVKMKEKGDIPEGYSVSREKKERFSLILESASTNQTSMYLCASTQLQGSSEQYFGPGTRLTVT.

This clonotype was detected only a few times. The CDR3 DNA is TGCGCCAGCAGCCATCCTATGCAGGGGGGTGAAGCTTTCTTT. Encoded protein: CASSHPMQGGEAFF. V and J are TRBV4-1 and TRBJ1-1; 7 nucleotides align to TRBD1. Trimming removed 3 bases from V and 7 bases from J; junction bases left unmatched: 8. The germline CDR1 and CDR2 sequences are MGHRA and YSYEKL. The CDR3 extends over 14 amino acids.